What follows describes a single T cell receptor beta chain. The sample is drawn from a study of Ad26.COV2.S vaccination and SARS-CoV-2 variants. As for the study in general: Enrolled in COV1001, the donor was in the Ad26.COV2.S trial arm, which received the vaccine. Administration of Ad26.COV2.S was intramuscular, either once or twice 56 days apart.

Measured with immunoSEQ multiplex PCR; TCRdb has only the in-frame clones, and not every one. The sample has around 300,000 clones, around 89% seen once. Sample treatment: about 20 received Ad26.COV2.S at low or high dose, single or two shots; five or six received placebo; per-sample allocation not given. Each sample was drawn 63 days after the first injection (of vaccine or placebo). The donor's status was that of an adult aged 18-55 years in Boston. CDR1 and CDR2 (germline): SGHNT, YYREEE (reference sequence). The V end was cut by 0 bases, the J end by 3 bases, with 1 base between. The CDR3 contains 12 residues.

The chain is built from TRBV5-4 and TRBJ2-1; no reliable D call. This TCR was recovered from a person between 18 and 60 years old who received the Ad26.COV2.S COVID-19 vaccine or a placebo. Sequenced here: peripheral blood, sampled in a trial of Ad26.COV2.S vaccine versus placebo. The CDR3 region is CASSLVYNEQFF. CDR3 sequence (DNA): TGTGCCAGCAGCTTGGTCTACAATGAGCAGTTCTTC.